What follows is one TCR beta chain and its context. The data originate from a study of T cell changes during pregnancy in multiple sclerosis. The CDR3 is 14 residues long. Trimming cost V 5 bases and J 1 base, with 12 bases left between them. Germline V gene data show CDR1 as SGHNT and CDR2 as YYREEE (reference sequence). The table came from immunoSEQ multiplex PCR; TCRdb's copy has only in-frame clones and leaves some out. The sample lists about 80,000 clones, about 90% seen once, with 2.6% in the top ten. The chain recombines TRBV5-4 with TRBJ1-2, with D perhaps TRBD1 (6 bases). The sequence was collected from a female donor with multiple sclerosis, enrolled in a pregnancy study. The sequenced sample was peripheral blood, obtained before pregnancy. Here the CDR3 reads CASRPDRINYGYTF. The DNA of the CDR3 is TGTGCCAGCAGGCCGGACAGAATTAACTATGGCTACACCTTC.